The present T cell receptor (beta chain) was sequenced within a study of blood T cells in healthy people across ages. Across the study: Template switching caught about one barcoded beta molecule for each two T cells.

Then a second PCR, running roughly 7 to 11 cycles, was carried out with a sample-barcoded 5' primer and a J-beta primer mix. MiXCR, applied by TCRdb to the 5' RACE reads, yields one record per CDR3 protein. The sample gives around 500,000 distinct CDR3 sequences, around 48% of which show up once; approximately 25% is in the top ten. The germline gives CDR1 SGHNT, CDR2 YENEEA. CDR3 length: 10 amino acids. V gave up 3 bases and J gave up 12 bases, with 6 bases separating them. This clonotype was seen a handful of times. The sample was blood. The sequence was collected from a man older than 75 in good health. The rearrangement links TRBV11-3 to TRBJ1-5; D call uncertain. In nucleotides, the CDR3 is TGTGCCAGCAGCTTTTCGGGCCAGCATTTT. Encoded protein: CASSFSGQHF.